The 11 T cell receptor beta chains below were found in one sample sequenced in a study of blood T cell repertoires in COVID-19. Assay: immunoSEQ multiplex PCR; the TCRdb copy retains only in-frame clones and omits some. Of approximately 75,000 clones listed, around 88% are singletons. The specimen was peripheral blood. The receptors here all came from a man in his sixties with acute or convalescent COVID-19.

The chain combines TRBV3-1 (or the pseudogene TRBV3-2) with TRBJ1-4; 12 nucleotides match TRBD1. V shed 0 bases and J 8 bases; nucleotides not matched to a gene: 4. Germline CDR1 reads LGHDT; CDR2 reads YNNKEL (reference sequence). This CDR3 contains 16 residues. The CDR3, as DNA: TGTGCCAGCAGCCAAGATGTGGGGACAGGGGGCGAAAAACTGTTTTTT. Its translation is CASSQDVGTGGEKLFF.

This chain connects TRBV5-1 to TRBJ1-1; TRBD1 aligns across 8 bases. CDR1 is SGHRS and CDR2 is YFSETQ in the germline V gene. After removal of 3 bases from V and 4 bases from J, the junction contained 5 bases not matched to a gene. This CDR3 has 14 residues. This chain's CDR3 is CASSSTGGVTEAFF. The CDR3 DNA reads as TGCGCCAGCAGCTCAACAGGGGGTGTCACTGAAGCTTTCTTT.

J is TRBJ2-3 and V is TRBV9; D call uncertain. This CDR3 spans 13 amino acids. The germline gives CDR1 SGDLS, CDR2 YYNGEE. V was trimmed by 3 bases and J by 6 bases, leaving 11 bases between them. In DNA, the CDR3 is TGTGCCAGCAGCGACACAGACACCGATACGCAGTATTTT. Translation: CASSDTDTDTQYF.

The V gene is TRBV5-1, the J gene TRBJ2-1; possibly TRBD1 for D (5 bases). This CDR3 comprises 15 residues. The germline V gene encodes CDR1 SGHRS and CDR2 YFSETQ. V shed 4 bases and J shed 0 bases, with 11 bases lying between them. CDR3 loop: CASSLDSISYNEQFF. In DNA, the CDR3 is TGCGCCAGCAGCCTCGACAGTATCTCCTACAATGAGCAGTTCTTC. Full variable domain (outside the CDR3, taken from reference TRBV5-1 and TRBJ2-1): KAGVTQTPRYLIKTRGQQVTLSCSPISGHRSVSWYQQTPGQGLQFLFEYFSETQRNKGNFPGRFSGRQFSNSRSEMNVSTLELGDSALYLCASSLDSISYNEQFFGPGTRLTVL.

The chain is built from TRBV5-1 and TRBJ2-2; the D is unclear. CDR3 length: 15 amino acids. Between the trimmed V and J ends, which lost 0 bases and 2 bases, there was a span of 8 bases. The germline V gene has CDR1 SGHRS and CDR2 YFSETQ. CDR3 residues: CASSLGAANTGELFF. The CDR3 DNA reads TGCGCCAGCAGCTTGGGGGCAGCCAACACCGGGGAGCTGTTTTTT.

The chain carries TRBV18 and TRBJ1-2, with a possible D match to TRBD1 (6 bases). V lost 2 bases, J lost 4 bases, and 8 bases lay in between. Germline lookup yields CDR1 KGHSH and CDR2 LQKENI. The CDR3 is made up of 13 amino acids. The CDR3 bases are TGTGCCAGCTCACCAGGGGGCGCCTATGGCTACACCTTC. This encodes CASSPGGAYGYTF.

The genes are TRBV5-4 and TRBJ1-2, with D possibly being TRBD1 (5 bases). V shed 4 bases and J shed 0 bases, with 13 bases lying between them. The CDR3 is 15 amino acids. The V gene's germline CDR1 is SGHNT and CDR2 YYREEE (reference sequence). The CDR3 region has the DNA TGTGCCAGCAGCACAGACAGCTCACCTAACTATGGCTACACCTTC. Its translation is CASSTDSSPNYGYTF.

The chain combines TRBV5-1 with TRBJ2-4, with D maybe TRBD1 (6 bases). In germline, CDR1 is SGHRS, CDR2 YFSETQ. The V gene lost 4 bases and the J gene lost 3 bases, with 20 bases spanning the gap. The CDR3 loop spans 17 amino acids. CDR3 amino acids: CASSPTRGNYDKNIQYF. In DNA form, the CDR3 reads TGCGCCAGCAGCCCCACGAGGGGGAACTATGACAAAAACATTCAGTACTTC.

The chain uses TRBV5-4 and TRBJ2-1, with 10 positions matching TRBD2. The germline gives CDR1 SGHNT, CDR2 YYREEE (reference sequence). The CDR3 runs 15 residues. The junction had 3 bases not matched to a gene; V was cut back by 3 bases and J by 3 bases. The CDR3 loop reads CASSSGLADYNEQFF. The DNA for the CDR3 is TGTGCCAGCAGCTCCGGACTAGCGGACTACAATGAGCAGTTCTTC.

The chain joins TRBV19 to TRBJ2-3; 10 nucleotides align to TRBD2. The CDR3 sequence is 17 residues long. Per germline, CDR1 LNHDA and CDR2 SQIVND (reference sequence). V shed 3 bases, J shed 3 bases, and the junction held 9 bases outside the gene matches. CDR3 in DNA: TGTGCCAGTAGTATGTCCCCCCTAGCGGGAGTAACAGATACGCAGTATTTT. It yields the protein CASSMSPLAGVTDTQYF.

This clone was observed a handful of times. This rearrangement joins TRBV10-3 to TRBJ2-7; 10 bases align to TRBD1. The V and J ends lost 6 bases and 3 bases, in that order; junction bases with no gene match: 5. The CDR3 covers 14 residues. Germline assignment: CDR1 ENHRY and CDR2 SYGVKD. CDR3 in amino acids: CAIRGDRGDYEQYF. For the CDR3, the DNA is TGTGCCATCAGAGGGGACAGGGGAGACTACGAGCAGTACTTC.